The 8 T cell receptor beta chains given below trace back to one sample, sequenced in a study of CD8 T cells in Susac syndrome. Random hexamers were used to reverse transcribe roughly 0.45 to 1 ug of RNA. TCRdb processed the immunoSEQ multiplex PCR reads anew with MiXCR; each CDR3 protein has one entry. The sample holds 100,000 to 150,000 distinct CDR3 sequences; around 96% are singletons and the top ten take roughly 0.087%. Sequenced sample: CD4+ T cells from PBMCs. These receptors were obtained from a human donor in good health.

The CDR3 reads CASSADRGPSGYTF. The CDR3 DNA follows: TGCGCCAGCAGCGCGGACAGGGGGCCTTCTGGCTACACCTTC. The chain combines TRBV5-1 with TRBJ1-2; the match to TRBD1 covers 11 bases. The V gene end was trimmed by 4 bases and the J gene end by 7 bases; junction bases not matched to a gene: 6. Germline V CDR1 and CDR2: SGHRS, YFSETQ. The CDR3 runs 14 residues. The complete variable domain, with remaining parts taken from reference TRBV5-1 and TRBJ1-2, reads KAGVTQTPRYLIKTRGQQVTLSCSPISGHRSVSWYQQTPGQGLQFLFEYFSETQRNKGNFPGRFSGRQFSNSRSEMNVSTLELGDSALYLCASSADRGPSGYTFGSGTRLTVV.

This chain uses TRBV7-2 with TRBJ2-7; D perhaps matches TRBD1 (6 bases). CDR3 length: 16 amino acids. The V end was cut by 5 bases, the J end by 0 bases, with 17 bases between. The germline CDR1 and CDR2 sequences are SGHTA and FQGNSA. CDR3 coding DNA: TGTGCCAGCAGCCCTCTGGCAGGGGTGCCCTCCTACGAGCAGTACTTC. Translation: CASSPLAGVPSYEQYF.

The chain uses TRBV5-1 and TRBJ2-7; 8 nucleotides line up with TRBD2. Germline CDR1 reads SGHRS; CDR2 reads YFSETQ. The CDR3 runs 15 residues. The V segment lost 4 bases and the J segment 0 bases; nucleotides outside the gene matches: 6. Here the CDR3 reads CASSRTSGFSYEQYF. DNA for the CDR3: TGCGCCAGCAGCCGAACTAGCGGCTTCTCCTACGAGCAGTACTTC.

This chain connects TRBV6-5 to TRBJ1-2; D remains ambiguous. CDR1 and CDR2 from the germline V gene are MNHEY and SVGAGI. Trimming removed 0 bases at V and 2 bases at J, with 10 bases between. The CDR3 runs to 15 residues. The CDR3 coding sequence is TGTGCCAGCAGTTACTCAGGAGGGCAAAACTATGGCTACACCTTC. Translation: CASSYSGGQNYGYTF.

The chain has TRBV5-6 and TRBJ1-2; tentative D call: TRBD1 (5 bases). Germline V CDR1 and CDR2: SGHDT, YYEEEE. The CDR3 loop spans 14 amino acids. The V and J ends lost 0 bases and 4 bases respectively, with 10 bases between them. The CDR3 nucleotides are TGTGCCAGCAGCTTGGTGACAGTCCGCTATGGCTACACCTTC. This sequence encodes CASSLVTVRYGYTF.

The chain combines TRBV7-9 with TRBJ2-7; D call uncertain. In germline, CDR1 is SEHNR, CDR2 FQNEAQ (reference sequence). The CDR3 extends over 14 amino acids. Trimming shortened V by 3 bases and J by 0 bases, and 9 bases separated the two germline ends. The CDR3 sequence is CASSFMGSSYEQYF. CDR3 sequence (DNA): TGTGCCAGCAGCTTTATGGGTAGCTCCTACGAGCAGTACTTC.

The chain joins TRBV1 to TRBJ2-2; the table calls TRBD2, which could not be checked here. TRBV1 is a recognized pseudogene. The CDR3 runs to 17 residues. This CDR3 is CTSSPLAGAPDTGELFF. The CDR3 bases are TGCACCAGCAGCCCACTAGCGGGAGCTCCGGACACCGGGGAGCTGTTTTTT.

V gene TRBV2 combines with J gene TRBJ1-2; D gene uncertain. Trimming shortened V by 1 base and J by 5 bases, and 2 bases separated the two germline ends. The V gene's germline CDR1 is SNHLY and CDR2 FYNNEI. This CDR3 has 11 residues. The CDR3 DNA reads TGTGCCAGCAGTGAAGAGTATGGCTACACCTTC. This codes for CASSEEYGYTF.